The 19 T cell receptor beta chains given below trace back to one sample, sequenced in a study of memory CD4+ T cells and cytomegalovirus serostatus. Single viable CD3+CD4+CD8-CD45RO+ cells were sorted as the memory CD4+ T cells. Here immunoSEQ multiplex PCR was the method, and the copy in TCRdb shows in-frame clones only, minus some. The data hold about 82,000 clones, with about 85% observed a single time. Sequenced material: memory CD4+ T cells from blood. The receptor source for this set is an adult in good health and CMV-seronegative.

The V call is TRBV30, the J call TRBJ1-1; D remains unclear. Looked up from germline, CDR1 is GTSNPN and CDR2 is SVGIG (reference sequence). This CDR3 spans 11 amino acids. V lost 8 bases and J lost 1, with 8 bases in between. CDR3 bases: TGTGCCGGAAGGGCGAACACTGAAGCTTTCTTT. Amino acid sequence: CAGRANTEAFF.

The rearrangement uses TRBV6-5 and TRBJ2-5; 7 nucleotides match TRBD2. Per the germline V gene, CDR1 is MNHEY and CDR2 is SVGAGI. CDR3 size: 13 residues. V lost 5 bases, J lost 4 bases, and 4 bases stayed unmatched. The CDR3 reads CASSGGGLETQYF. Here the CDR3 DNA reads TGTGCCAGCAGTGGGGGGGGGTTAGAGACCCAGTACTTC.

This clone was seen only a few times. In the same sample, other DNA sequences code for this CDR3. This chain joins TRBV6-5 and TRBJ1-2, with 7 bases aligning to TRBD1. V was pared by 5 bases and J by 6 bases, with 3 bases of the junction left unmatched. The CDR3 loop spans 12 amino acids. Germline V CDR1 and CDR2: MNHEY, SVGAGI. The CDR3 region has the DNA TGTGCCAGCAGTCGTACAGGGGATGGCTACACCTTC. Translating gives CASSRTGDGYTF.

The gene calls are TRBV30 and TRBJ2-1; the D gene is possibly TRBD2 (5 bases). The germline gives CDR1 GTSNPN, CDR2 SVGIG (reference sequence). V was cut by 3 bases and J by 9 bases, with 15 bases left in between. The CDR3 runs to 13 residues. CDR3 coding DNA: TGTGCCTGGAGCCGAAACGGGGTTCTTGAGCAGTTCTTC. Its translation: CAWSRNGVLEQFF.

The CDR3 DNA is TGTGCCAGTAGTAAGGATAGAGCCTCCTACGAGCAGTACTTC. Translating gives CASSKDRASYEQYF. The rearrangement uses TRBV19 and TRBJ2-7; no clear D. The CDR3 extends over 14 amino acids. Germline V gene lookup returns CDR1 LNHDA and CDR2 SQIVND (reference sequence). V dropped 4 bases and J dropped 0 bases, with 10 bases sitting between them.

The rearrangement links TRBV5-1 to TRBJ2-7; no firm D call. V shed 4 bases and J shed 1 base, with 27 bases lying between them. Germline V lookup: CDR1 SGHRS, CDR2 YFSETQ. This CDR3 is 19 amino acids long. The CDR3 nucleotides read TGCGCCAGCAGCGTGAGTCCCGTGCTGACCAAGACTGTTTCCTACGAGCAGTACTTC. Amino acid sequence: CASSVSPVLTKTVSYEQYF.

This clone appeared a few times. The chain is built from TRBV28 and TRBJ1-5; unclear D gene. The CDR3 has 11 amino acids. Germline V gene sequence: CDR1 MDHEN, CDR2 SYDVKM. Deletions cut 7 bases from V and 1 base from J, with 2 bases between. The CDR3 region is CASMSNQPQHF. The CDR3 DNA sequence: TGTGCCAGCATGAGCAATCAGCCCCAGCATTTT.

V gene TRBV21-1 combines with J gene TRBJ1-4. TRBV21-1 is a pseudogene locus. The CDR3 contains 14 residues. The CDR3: CASSSRFNGEKLFF. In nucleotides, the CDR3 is TGTGCCAGCAGCTCCCGTTTTAATGGTGAAAAACTGTTTTTT.

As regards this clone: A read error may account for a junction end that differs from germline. Here the CDR3 reads CASTLGATSSYNEQFF. The CDR3 DNA reads TGCGCCAGCACCTTGGGGGCGACCAGCTCCTACAATGAGCAGTTCTTC. V gene TRBV5-1 combines with J gene TRBJ2-1, with D possibly being TRBD1 (6 bases). Germline V gene sequence: CDR1 SGHRS, CDR2 YFSETQ. This CDR3 contains 16 residues.

The CDR3: CASSDTRGEQETQYF. The CDR3 coding sequence is TGCGCCAGCAGTGACACCAGGGGGGAGCAAGAGACCCAGTACTTC. The J gene is TRBJ2-5, the V gene TRBV10-2; maybe TRBD1 (7 bases). CDR3 length: 15 amino acids. Between the trimmed V and J ends, which lost 3 bases and 2 bases, there was a span of 13 bases. Germline values: CDR1 WSHSY, CDR2 SAAADI.

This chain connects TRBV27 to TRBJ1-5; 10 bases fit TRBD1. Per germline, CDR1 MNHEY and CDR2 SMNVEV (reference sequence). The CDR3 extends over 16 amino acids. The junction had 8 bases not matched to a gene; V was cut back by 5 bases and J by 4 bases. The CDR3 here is CASSKTGQGYNQPQHF. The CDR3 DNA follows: TGTGCCAGCAGTAAAACGGGACAGGGGTATAATCAGCCCCAGCATTTT.

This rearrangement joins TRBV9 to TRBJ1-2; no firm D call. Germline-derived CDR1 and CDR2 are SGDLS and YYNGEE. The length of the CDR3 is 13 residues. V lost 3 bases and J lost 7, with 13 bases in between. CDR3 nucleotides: TGTGCCAGCAGCGATGGGCCAGGCCTTGGCTACACCTTC. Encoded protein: CASSDGPGLGYTF.

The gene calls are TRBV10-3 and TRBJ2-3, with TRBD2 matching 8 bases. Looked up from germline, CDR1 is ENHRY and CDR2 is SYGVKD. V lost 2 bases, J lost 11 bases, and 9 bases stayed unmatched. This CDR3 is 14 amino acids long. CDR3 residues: CAISEAGGQGRQYF. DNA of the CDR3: TGTGCCATCAGTGAGGCGGGGGGTCAGGGTAGGCAGTATTTT.

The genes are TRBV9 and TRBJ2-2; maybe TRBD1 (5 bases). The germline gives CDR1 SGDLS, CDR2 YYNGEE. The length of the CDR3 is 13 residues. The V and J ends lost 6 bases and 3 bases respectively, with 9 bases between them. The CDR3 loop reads CASNFRDTGELFF. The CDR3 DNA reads TGTGCCAGCAACTTCAGGGACACCGGGGAGCTGTTTTTT.

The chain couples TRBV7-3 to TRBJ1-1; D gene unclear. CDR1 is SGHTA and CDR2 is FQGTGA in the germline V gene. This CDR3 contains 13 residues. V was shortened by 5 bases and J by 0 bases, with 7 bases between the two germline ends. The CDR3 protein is CASSGGVNTEAFF. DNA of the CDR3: TGTGCCAGCAGCGGCGGGGTGAACACTGAAGCTTTCTTT.

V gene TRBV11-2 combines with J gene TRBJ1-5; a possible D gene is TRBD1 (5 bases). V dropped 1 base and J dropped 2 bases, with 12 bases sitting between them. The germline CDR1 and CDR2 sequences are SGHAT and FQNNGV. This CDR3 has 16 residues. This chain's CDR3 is CASSLVGGKGNQPQHF. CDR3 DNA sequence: TGTGCCAGCAGCTTAGTTGGGGGTAAGGGCAATCAGCCCCAGCATTTT. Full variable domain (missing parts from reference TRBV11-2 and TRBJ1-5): EAGVAQSPRYKIIEKRQSVAFWCNPISGHATLYWYQQILGQGPKLLIQFQNNGVVDDSQLPKDRFSAERLKGVDSTLKIQPAKLEDSAVYLCASSLVGGKGNQPQHFGDGTRLSIL.

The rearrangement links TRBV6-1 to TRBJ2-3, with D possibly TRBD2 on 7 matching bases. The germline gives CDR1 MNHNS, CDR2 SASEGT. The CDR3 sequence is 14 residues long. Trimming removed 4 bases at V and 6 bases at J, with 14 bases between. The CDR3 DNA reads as TGTGCCAGCAGTGTAGGGGGGGGCTTTGATACGCAGTATTTT. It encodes CASSVGGGFDTQYF.

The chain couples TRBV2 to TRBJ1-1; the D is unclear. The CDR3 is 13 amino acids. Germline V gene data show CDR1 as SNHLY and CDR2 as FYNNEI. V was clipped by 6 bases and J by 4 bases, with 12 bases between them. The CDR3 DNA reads TGTGCCAGCAGCCCCGAGACTGGCACTGAAGCTTTCTTT. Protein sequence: CASSPETGTEAFF.

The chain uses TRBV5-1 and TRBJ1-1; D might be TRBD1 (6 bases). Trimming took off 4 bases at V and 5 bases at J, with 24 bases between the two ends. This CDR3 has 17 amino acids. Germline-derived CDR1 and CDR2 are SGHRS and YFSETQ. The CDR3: CASSPQPIGGAGTEAFF. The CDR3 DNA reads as TGCGCCAGCAGCCCACAACCAATTGGGGGGGCCGGGACTGAAGCTTTCTTT.